This T cell receptor beta chain was profiled in a study of blood T cell repertoires in COVID-19. Study overall: COVID-19 samples from acute and convalescent phases originated in the United States, Italy and Spain. T cells, B-cell-depleted T cells, or PBMCs supplied cDNA or gDNA.

Original methodology: Reference gene primers were amplified, and this amplification served to estimate nucleated cell counts. Sequenced by immunoSEQ multiplex PCR; TCRdb stores in-frame clones only, minus some. V, J and clone size reflect that table, while D and trimming were determined from the DNA. Here the sample spans around 100,000 clones, about 90% being singletons. The CDR3 is made up of 12 amino acids. V lost 0 bases, J lost 10 bases, and 9 bases lay in between. Per the germline V gene, CDR1 is LGHDT and CDR2 is YNNKEL (reference sequence). This clone was seen only a few times. The TCR originated in a human donor with acute or convalescent COVID-19. The donor label of this sample is uncertain. Sequenced: peripheral blood. The V call is TRBV3-1 (or the pseudogene TRBV3-2), the J call TRBJ1-1; possibly TRBD1 for D (5 bases). CDR3 DNA: TGTGCCAGCAGCCAAGATCCTCAGGGAGCTTTCTTT. Protein sequence: CASSQDPQGAFF.